These T cell receptor beta chains were read from a single sample in a study of blood T cell repertoires in COVID-19. Assay used: immunoSEQ multiplex PCR; TCRdb lists only in-frame clones, some missing. The table records 80,000 to 90,000 clones, about 88% of them present only once. Sequenced input: peripheral blood. These receptors came from a man in his forties with acute or convalescent COVID-19. Each CDR3 is given with its conserved first and last residue. Fields, in order: J gene, V gene, D gene, clone size, CDR3 length, CDR3 protein, CDR3 DNA. A D gene is named only where the DNA matches it firmly. Expanded clones get a size class; other rows say once, few or many, or leave the size out.

TRBJ1-5 | TRBV6-6 | - | - | 15 | CASLSTWGENQPQHF | TGTGCCAGTCTCTCCACTTGGGGGGAGAATCAGCCCCAGCATTTT
TRBJ1-1 | TRBV14 | - | - | 13 | CASSPRQSTEAFF | TGTGCCAGCTCCCCCCGACAGAGCACTGAAGCTTTCTTT
TRBJ2-1 | TRBV6-5 | - | - | 12 | CASKWLAGEQFF | TGTGCCAGCAAATGGCTAGCCGGTGAGCAGTTCTTC
TRBJ2-5 | TRBV20-1 | - | - | 11 | CSATTQETQYF | TGCAGTGCTACGACTCAAGAGACCCAGTACTTC
TRBJ1-2 | TRBV30 | - | - | 13 | CAWSLSQNYGYTF | TGTGCCTGGAGTCTGTCCCAGAACTATGGCTACACCTTC
TRBJ2-3 | TRBV7-2 | TRBD2 | - | 17 | CASHSPAGGRSTDTQYF | TGTGCCAGCCACTCCCCCGCGGGGGGACGGAGCACAGATACGCAGTATTTT
TRBJ2-3 | TRBV3-1/TRBV3-2 | - | - | 13 | CASSQSSADTQYF | TGTGCCAGCAGCCAGAGTTCGGCAGATACGCAGTATTTT
TRBJ1-6 | TRBV19 | - | - | 15 | CASSISFSGNSPLHF | TGTGCCAGTAGTATTTCCTTCTCAGGGAACTCACCCCTCCACTTT
TRBJ1-5 | TRBV19 | - | - | 16 | CASSIVSGAGDQPQHF | TGTGCCAGTAGTATCGTTAGCGGGGCCGGGGATCAGCCCCAGCATTTT
TRBJ1-2 | TRBV5-1 | - | - | 13 | CASQGPSNYGYTF | TGCGCCAGCCAGGGGCCTTCTAACTATGGCTACACCTTC
TRBJ1-5 | TRBV6-5 | TRBD1 | - | 15 | CASSYSQGVPQPQHF | TGTGCCAGCAGTTATTCACAGGGGGTCCCACAGCCCCAGCATTTT
TRBJ2-5 | TRBV5-1 | TRBD1 | - | 15 | CASSLGDRAQETQYF | TGCGCCAGCAGCTTGGGGGACAGGGCCCAAGAGACCCAGTACTTC
TRBJ2-5 | TRBV5-4 | - | - | 12 | CASSFGGKTQYF | TGTGCCAGCAGCTTTGGGGGCAAGACCCAGTACTTC
TRBJ1-1 | TRBV5-1 | - | once | 15 | CASSLDTGFGTEAFF | TGCGCCAGCAGCTTGGATACGGGGTTTGGGACTGAAGCTTTCTTT
TRBJ1-1 | TRBV12-5 | - | - | 14 | CASGLGHLNTEAFF | TGTGCTAGTGGTTTGGGACATCTGAACACTGAAGCTTTCTTT
TRBJ2-4 | TRBV3-1/TRBV3-2 | - | - | 17 | CASSQSSVLTIKNIQYF | TGTGCCAGCAGCCAATCCTCTGTCTTGACTATCAAAAACATTCAGTACTTC